The 27 T cell receptor beta chains below were found in one sample sequenced in a study of TIL therapy for anti-PD-1-resistant metastatic lung cancer. Time point denoted: pre-treatment sample, taken before nivolumab and TIL therapy. Sequencing used immunoSEQ v3. Sequencing used immunoSEQ multiplex PCR; TCRdb keeps in-frame clones, though not all of them. The sample shows about 19,000 clones, about 79% of them seen only once. This specimen was blood, taken at baseline. The receptors come from a person aged 25-80 years with non-small cell lung cancer.

The chain uses TRBV9 and TRBJ2-5; no reliable D call. CDR1 and CDR2 from the germline V gene are SGDLS and YYNGEE. This CDR3 has 11 amino acids. V was pared by 0 bases and J by 3 bases, with 0 bases between. Here the CDR3 DNA reads TGTGCCAGCAGCGTAGAAGAGACCCAGTACTTC. Its translation is CASSVEETQYF.

This clone is a singleton in its sample. The chain couples TRBV18 to TRBJ2-4; TRBD1 matches 9 bases. Germline V gene lookup returns CDR1 KGHSH and CDR2 LQKENI. This CDR3 region has 16 residues. V shed 0 bases and J 8 bases; nucleotides not matched to a gene: 8. CDR3 DNA sequence: TGTGCCAGCTCACCACCTCTGACAGGGGGTATGGACATTCAGTACTTC. Translating gives CASSPPLTGGMDIQYF. The full variable domain, rest sourced from reference TRBV18 and TRBJ2-4, is NAGVMQNPRHLVRRRGQEARLRCSPMKGHSHVYWYRQLPEEGLKFMVYLQKENIIDESGMPKERFSAEFPKEGPSILRIQQVVRGDSAAYFCASSPPLTGGMDIQYFGAGTRLSVL.

The rearrangement joins TRBV27 to TRBJ1-2; no definite D call. Trimming pared 4 bases from V and 5 bases from J, leaving 11 bases between. Germline V CDR1 and CDR2: MNHEY, SMNVEV (reference sequence). The CDR3 contains 13 residues. This chain's CDR3 is CASSSPADYGYTF. The CDR3 coding sequence is TGTGCCAGCAGTTCCCCGGCTGATTATGGCTACACCTTC.

V is TRBV3-1 (or the pseudogene TRBV3-2) and J is TRBJ2-5, with 8 bases lining up with TRBD2. This CDR3 spans 16 amino acids. V trimming: 4 bases; J trimming: 5 bases; junction bases outside the gene matches: 12. The germline V gene encodes CDR1 LGHDT and CDR2 YNNKEL (reference sequence). CDR3 DNA: TGTGCCAGCAGCCCAGACATAGCGGGATGGGAGGAGACCCAGTACTTC. This encodes CASSPDIAGWEETQYF.

The chain couples TRBV12-3 or TRBV12-4 to TRBJ1-6; D gene unclear. The V end lost 7 bases, the J end lost 10 bases, and 11 bases lay between the germline ends. The CDR3 totals 12 residues. The CDR3 nucleotides are TGTGCCAGCATCCTCCCGCAGTCACCCCTCCACTTT. This codes for CASILPQSPLHF.

This chain uses TRBV2 with TRBJ2-5, with D unresolved. The germline V and J ends were trimmed by 3 bases and 0 bases, with 5 bases remaining between them. This CDR3 comprises 13 residues. CDR1 and CDR2 (germline): SNHLY, FYNNEI. CDR3 DNA sequence: TGTGCCAGCAGTGATTTTAACCAAGAGACCCAGTACTTC. This encodes CASSDFNQETQYF.

The gene calls are TRBV7-9 and TRBJ2-1, with 9 nucleotides matching TRBD1. This CDR3 region has 16 residues. With V trimmed by 5 bases and J by 2 bases, 7 bases remained unmatched. Germline V gene lookup returns CDR1 SEHNR and CDR2 FQNEAQ (reference sequence). The CDR3 region is CASSPGQGQAYNEQFF. Here the CDR3 DNA reads TGTGCCAGCAGCCCGGGACAGGGTCAAGCCTACAATGAGCAGTTCTTC.

The gene calls are TRBV9 and TRBJ2-1; D is undetermined. Germline V CDR1 and CDR2: SGDLS, YYNGEE. The CDR3 runs 15 residues. V dropped 0 bases and J dropped 0 bases, with 7 bases sitting between them. The CDR3 nucleotides read TGTGCCAGCAGCGTAGGCAGGAGCTCCTACAATGAGCAGTTCTTC. Protein sequence: CASSVGRSSYNEQFF.

The rearrangement joins TRBV11-2 to TRBJ2-7; D is uncertain. Germline-derived CDR1 and CDR2 are SGHAT and FQNNGV. The germline V and J ends were trimmed by 1 base and 0 bases, with 7 bases remaining between them. CDR3 size: 14 residues. CDR3 in DNA: TGTGCCAGCAGCTTAGTAATGGCCTCCTACGAGCAGTACTTC. Translating gives CASSLVMASYEQYF.

The chain combines TRBV27 with TRBJ2-7; 11 nucleotides line up with TRBD1. V shed 4 bases, J shed 7 bases, and the junction held 12 bases outside the gene matches. The length of the CDR3 is 16 residues. CDR1 is MNHEY, CDR2 SMNVEV, per germline (reference sequence). The CDR3 spells CASSSPGRDRGWEQYF. The CDR3 DNA reads TGTGCCAGCAGTTCCCCAGGGCGGGACAGGGGGTGGGAGCAGTACTTC.

This clone was seen only a few times. The rearrangement links TRBV11-3 to TRBJ2-3; D unresolved. Germline V CDR1 and CDR2: SGHNT, YENEEA. V shed 4 bases and J shed 3 bases, with 8 bases lying between them. The CDR3 sequence is 13 residues long. DNA for the CDR3: TGTGCCAGCAGCTCTATCTATACAGATACGCAGTATTTT. Translation gives CASSSIYTDTQYF.

The rearrangement links TRBV28 to TRBJ2-1; D is possibly TRBD1 or TRBD2 (5 bases each). V was cut by 5 bases and J by 7 bases, with 15 bases left in between. The CDR3 covers 14 residues. From germline, CDR1 is MDHEN and CDR2 SYDVKM. The CDR3 nucleotides read TGTGCCAGCAGTCCCCGGGGCCTGGGGAATGAGCAGTTCTTC. Encoded protein: CASSPRGLGNEQFF.

V gene TRBV11-3 combines with J gene TRBJ2-5; 16 positions agree with TRBD2. CDR3 length: 15 amino acids. V lost 0 bases, J lost 9 bases, and 1 base stayed unmatched. Germline CDR1 and CDR2: SGHNT and YENEEA. CDR3 sequence (DNA): TGTGCCAGCAGCTTAGAGGGACTAGCGGGGGGGCCCCAGTACTTC. This translates into CASSLEGLAGGPQYF.

The V gene is TRBV11-3, the J gene TRBJ2-5; possible D gene TRBD2, 5 bases. Germline CDR1 is SGHNT and CDR2 is YENEEA. Trimming left V 8 bases short and J 3 bases short, with 16 bases between. The CDR3 sequence is 14 residues long. In DNA, the CDR3 is TGTGCCAGCCAAAGGACGGGGATAGAAGAGACCCAGTACTTC. It yields the protein CASQRTGIEETQYF.

This clone was observed once. CDR3 coding DNA: TGTGCCAGCAGTTCCCCAATTAGCGGTCGGTACTTC. It yields the protein CASSSPISGRYF. The chain links TRBV28 to TRBJ2-5; D might be TRBD2 (6 bases). Germline V gene sequence: CDR1 MDHEN, CDR2 SYDVKM. With 4 bases removed from V and 13 bases from J, the gap between germline ends came to 16 bases. This CDR3 is built from 12 residues.

The CDR3 is CASSERQGRYEQYF. DNA for the CDR3: TGTGCCAGCAGTGAGAGACAGGGCCGATACGAGCAGTACTTC. V gene TRBV28 combines with J gene TRBJ2-7; 7 bases are shared with TRBD1. This CDR3 has 14 residues. Germline V gene sequence: CDR1 MDHEN, CDR2 SYDVKM. V shed 5 bases, J shed 4 bases, and the junction held 8 bases outside the gene matches. The variable domain in full, completed from reference TRBV28 and TRBJ2-7, reads DVKVTQSSRYLVKRTGEKVFLECVQDMDHENMFWYRQDPGLGLRLIYFSYDVKMKEKGDIPEGYSVSREKKERFSLILESASTNQTSMYLCASSERQGRYEQYFGPGTRLTVT.

This clone was recorded only once. This chain connects TRBV18 to TRBJ2-7; TRBD1 agrees at 11 bases. This CDR3 is 15 amino acids long. J gave up 5 bases and V 5 bases, and 8 bases lay outside the gene matches. In germline, CDR1 is KGHSH, CDR2 LQKENI. DNA of the CDR3: TGTGCCAGCTCAGCCCCAGGGACAGGGGGTGACGAGCAGTACTTC. Its translation: CASSAPGTGGDEQYF.

J is TRBJ1-4 and V is TRBV28; 9 positions agree with TRBD1. CDR3 length: 16 amino acids. V trimming: 5 bases; J trimming: 8 bases; junction bases outside the gene matches: 12. Germline V CDR1 and CDR2: MDHEN, SYDVKM. The DNA for the CDR3 is TGTGCCAGCAGTGTCCCGGGACAGGGCCGGGGGGAAAAACTGTTTTTT. Translated, it gives CASSVPGQGRGEKLFF.

This clone was counted a few times. CDR3 in DNA: TGCGCCAGCAGTGCCGGACAGGGGAGGTATAATTCACCCCTCCACTTT. Translation: CASSAGQGRYNSPLHF. V gene TRBV10-2 combines with J gene TRBJ1-6; 9 positions agree with TRBD1. Trimming at V came to 4 bases and at J to 4 bases, leaving 5 bases not matched to a gene. The CDR3 is 16 residues long. The germline CDR1 and CDR2 sequences are WSHSY and SAAADI.

The rearrangement uses TRBV7-2 and TRBJ2-4; D not certain. CDR1 and CDR2 (germline): SGHTA, FQGNSA. V lost 0 bases and J 9 bases, leaving 15 bases between the germline ends. This CDR3 is built from 15 residues. The CDR3 region has the DNA TGTGCCAGCAGCTTAGCGGCGGTGGTCGGTTCCATTCAGTACTTC. Its protein product is CASSLAAVVGSIQYF.

Only one count was recorded for this clone. The gene calls are TRBV7-8 and TRBJ2-1; maybe TRBD2 (6 bases). Germline lookup yields CDR1 SGHVS and CDR2 FQNEAQ. CDR3 length equals 17 residues. V was cut by 0 bases and J by 7 bases, with 19 bases left in between. For the CDR3, the DNA is TGTGCCAGCAGCTTAGCGCCCCCAAGAGCGGGTGGAAATGAGCAGTTCTTC. This sequence encodes CASSLAPPRAGGNEQFF.

This sequence joins TRBV9 and TRBJ2-5; D remains unclear. Trimming cost V 5 bases and J 3 bases, with 14 bases left between them. The CDR3 is made up of 14 amino acids. CDR1 and CDR2 (germline): SGDLS, YYNGEE. The CDR3 nucleotides read TGTGCCAGCAGTGATAACCCAGGAGAAGAGACCCAGTACTTC. Residues: CASSDNPGEETQYF.

The chain employs TRBV7-2 and TRBJ2-5; D possibly corresponds to TRBD2 (5 bases). This CDR3 comprises 14 residues. V was trimmed by 0 bases and J by 5 bases, leaving 10 bases between them. Germline assignment: CDR1 SGHTA and CDR2 FQGNSA. The CDR3 here is CASSLAAGFETQYF. CDR3 sequence (DNA): TGTGCCAGCAGCTTAGCGGCGGGTTTTGAGACCCAGTACTTC.

This clone was counted once. The rearrangement links TRBV15 to TRBJ1-4; TRBD1 matches 10 bases. The CDR3 loop spans 15 amino acids. Looked up from germline, CDR1 is LNHNV and CDR2 is YYDKDF (reference sequence). The V and J ends lost 1 base and 12 bases, in that order; junction bases with no gene match: 8. For the CDR3, the DNA is TGTGCCACCAGCAGAGTCGGGACAGGGGTTCCTGAACTGTTTTTT. Protein product: CATSRVGTGVPELFF.

This chain joins TRBV7-2 and TRBJ1-4, with D hard to call. This CDR3 spans 16 amino acids. Germline assignment: CDR1 SGHTA and CDR2 FQGNSA. V was cut by 2 bases and J by 0 bases, with 10 bases left in between. The CDR3 reads CASSLRAPATNEKLFF. The CDR3 region has the DNA TGTGCCAGCAGCTTAAGGGCGCCCGCAACTAATGAAAAACTGTTTTTT.

The sample holds a few counts of this clone. The chain couples TRBV5-4 to TRBJ1-2, with no clear D. The CDR3 contains 12 residues. V was clipped by 4 bases and J by 4 bases, with 8 bases between them. Germline V gene data show CDR1 as SGHNT and CDR2 as YYREEE (reference sequence). In nucleotides, the CDR3 is TGTGCCAGCAGCCGCGACACCTATGGCTACACCTTC. Translated, it gives CASSRDTYGYTF.

This chain joins TRBV20-1 and TRBJ2-3; the D gene is possibly TRBD1 (6 bases). CDR3 size: 11 residues. Trimming stripped 3 bases from V and 6 bases from J, with 7 bases between. CDR1 DFQATT and CDR2 SNEGSKA come from the germline V gene (reference sequence). The CDR3 spells CSASRGDTQYF. The CDR3 coding sequence is TGCAGTGCTAGTAGGGGGGATACGCAGTATTTT.